This T cell receptor (beta chain) was identified during a study of T-cell reconstitution after alpha-beta-depleted transplantation in children. Study results and caveats: There were reportedly several hundred expanded graft clones from which alpha-beta T cells came about two months after transplant. Several patients had high TCRbeta diversity at day 60; it came from surviving recipient T cells and thymic progenitors. Counts and diversity of T cells one year after transplant came mostly from newly produced T cells.

The table lists this clonotype with many counts. Antigen: not known. The germline CDR1 and CDR2 sequences are KGHDR and SFDVKD. CDR3 length equals 16 residues. J lost 2 bases, V lost 0 bases, and 1 base had no gene match. Unique molecular identifiers tagged the TCRbeta library. One entry per CDR3 protein, called by TCRdb with MiXCR from the PCR reads. This sample carries 750,000 to 950,000 distinct CDR3 sequences, about 16% of them seen once, and the ten largest clones take 5%. This specimen was PBMCs, mostly from graft donor cells, taken 360 days after TCRalphabeta/CD19-depleted stem cell transplant. V is TRBV24-1 and J is TRBJ2-5, with 11 bases fitting TRBD1. This sequence originates from a male patient under 18 who had a stem cell transplant for acute lymphoblastic leukemia, so the T cells may come from the graft donor. CDR3 nucleotide sequence: TGTGCCACCAGTGATTTGGGACAGGGGGCTCAAGAGACCCAGTACTTC. Translation: CATSDLGQGAQETQYF.